The clone carrying this TCR beta chain was recorded at least ten times. The germline V gene has CDR1 MDHEN and CDR2 SYDVKM. The CDR3 runs 12 residues. Deletions cut 2 bases from V and 8 bases from J, with 9 bases between. RNA transcripts yielded amplified TCR beta CDR3 regions. During a first-round RT-PCR of the TCR CDR3, the HTBI primer set was used. From the multiplex PCR reads, TCRdb called clonotypes with MiXCR, one entry per CDR3 protein. Of roughly 420,000 distinct CDR3 sequences in the sample, 15% to 17% are singletons; the top ten hold 7.5% to 9%. These data come from a study of T cells in Graves' hyperthyroidism and ophthalmopathy.

This receptor was taken from a woman aged 18-30 years with Graves' hyperthyroidism. The rearrangement uses TRBV28 and TRBJ1-2; D remains ambiguous. Sequenced: blood. The CDR3 is CASSLDHIGYTF. As DNA, the CDR3 is TGTGCCAGCAGTTTAGATCATATCGGCTACACCTTC.